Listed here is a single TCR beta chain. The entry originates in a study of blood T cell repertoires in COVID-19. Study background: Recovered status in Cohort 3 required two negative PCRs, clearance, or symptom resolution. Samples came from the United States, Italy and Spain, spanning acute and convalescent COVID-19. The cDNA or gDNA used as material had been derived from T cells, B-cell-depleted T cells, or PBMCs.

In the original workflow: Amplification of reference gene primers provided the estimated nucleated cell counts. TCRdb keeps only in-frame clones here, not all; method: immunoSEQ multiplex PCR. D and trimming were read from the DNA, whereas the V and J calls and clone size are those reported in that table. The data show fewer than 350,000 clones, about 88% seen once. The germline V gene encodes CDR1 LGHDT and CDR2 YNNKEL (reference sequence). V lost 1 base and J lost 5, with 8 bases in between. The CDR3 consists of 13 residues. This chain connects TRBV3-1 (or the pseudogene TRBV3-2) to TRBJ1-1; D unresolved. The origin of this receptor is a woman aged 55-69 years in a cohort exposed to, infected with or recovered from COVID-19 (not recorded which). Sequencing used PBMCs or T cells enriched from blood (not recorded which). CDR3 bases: TGTGCCAGCAGCCAAGGTCCGGGAACTGAAGCTTTCTTT. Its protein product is CASSQGPGTEAFF.